This T cell receptor beta chain was recovered during a study of blood T cell repertoires in COVID-19 (dated by TCRdb to the early 2020s). With regard to the full study: Collaborator samples came from the United States, Italy and Spain and covered acute and convalescent phases of COVID-19. The prospective study material was composed of cDNA or gDNA derived from T cells, B-cell-depleted T cells, or PBMCs. The dataset comprised deeply sampled blood TCRbeta repertoires from subjects exposed to, actively infected with, or recovered from COVID-19. The repertoires were made available in a free public database intended to serve as a resource for research on the immune response to SARS-CoV-2. Samples were obtained from the ongoing ImmuneRACE study (first 160 participants) and from 950 to 1,500 subjects provided by 6 global collaborators. A de-identified subject ID, COVID-19 status, age in years and sex were almost always included in the sample metadata. Where available, HLA class I and class II types were obtained from metadata supplied by the sample provider rather than from assay-based typing. The study at large found these results: The quantity of clinical and demographic metadata differed by source and by participant and was supplied without curation.

TCRbeta CDR3 regions were amplified from genomic DNA using the immunoSEQ Assay, a bias-controlled multiplex PCR. Per the authors' processing: Nucleated cell counts per sample were estimated from amplification of reference gene primers within the assay. Sequence reads were collapsed and filtered to measure the absolute abundance of every unique TCRbeta CDR3 rearrangement. For each sample, productive Simpson clonality was calculated as the square root of Simpson's diversity index across productive rearrangements. Not all clones reach the TCRdb copy of this immuneACCESS table, which keeps in-frame sequences only. Checked studies attribute under half of the gap to unresolved V genes and leave the rest unexplained. V and J calls and clone size are copied from that table; D and trimming were computed from the DNA. The sample includes roughly 190,000 clones, with less than 80% observed a single time. In total, the top ten clones hold about an eighth of the sample.

About this clone itself: Its antigen specificity is not known. No base quality values were provided; no much bigger clone lies one nucleotide off.

The CDR3 covers 13 residues, taking in both the cysteine and the phenylalanine. The entry retains the CDR3 DNA only, 39 bases that are in frame from base 1. CDR1 is given as SEHNR and CDR2 as FQNEAQ, both from the germline V gene (reference sequence). V and J are truncated by 1 base and 8 bases respectively, leaving an intervening sequence of 10 bases. Whole blood was collected in K2EDTA tubes by collaborating institutions according to the institutions' own protocols. For TCRbeta analysis, collaborators shipped samples in one of three forms: frozen whole blood, isolated PBMCs, or DNA extracted from either of those sample types.

The V gene is TRBV7-9 and the J gene is TRBJ2-3; matching of 6 bases hints at TRBD1 as the D gene. Source material: peripheral blood. This sequence originates from a woman between 45 and 60 years old with acute or convalescent COVID-19. The CDR3 corresponds to CASSLGGPGTQYF. The DNA is TGTGCCAGCAGCTTAGGGGGGCCCGGTACGCAGTATTTT.